This T cell receptor (beta chain) is drawn from a study of CD8 T cells in ankylosing spondylitis. CDR1 and CDR2 (germline): DFQATT, SNEGSKA (reference sequence). The CDR3 contains 14 residues. The V and J ends lost 3 bases and 6 bases respectively, with 17 bases between them. This clonotype turned up a few times. TCRdb ran MiXCR on the 5' RACE reads and lists one entry per CDR3 protein. The sample carries approximately 150,000 distinct CDR3 sequences, about a third recorded once. This TCR derives from a male donor with ankylosing spondylitis. The V gene is TRBV20-1, the J gene TRBJ1-1; D not resolved. Sequenced sample: synovial fluid, either unsorted or a sorted T cell fraction (not recorded which). The CDR3 DNA reads TGCAGTGCTAGTCCACCGTATGATTGGGCTGAAGCTTTCTTT. Protein product: CSASPPYDWAEAFF.